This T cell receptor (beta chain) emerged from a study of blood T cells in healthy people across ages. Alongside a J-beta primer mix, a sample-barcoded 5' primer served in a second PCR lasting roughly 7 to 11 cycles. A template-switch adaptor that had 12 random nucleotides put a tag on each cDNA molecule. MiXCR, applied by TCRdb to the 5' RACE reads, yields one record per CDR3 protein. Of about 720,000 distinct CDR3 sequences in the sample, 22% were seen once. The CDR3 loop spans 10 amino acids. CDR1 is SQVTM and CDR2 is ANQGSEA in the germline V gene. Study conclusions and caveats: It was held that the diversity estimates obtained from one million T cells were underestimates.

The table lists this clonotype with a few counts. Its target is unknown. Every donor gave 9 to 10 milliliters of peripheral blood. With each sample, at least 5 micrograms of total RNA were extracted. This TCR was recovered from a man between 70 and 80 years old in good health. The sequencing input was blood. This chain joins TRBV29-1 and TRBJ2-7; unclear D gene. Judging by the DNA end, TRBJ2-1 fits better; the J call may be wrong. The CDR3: CSGFLNEQFF. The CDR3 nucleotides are TGCAGCGGCTTTTTAAATGAGCAGTTCTTC.